The sequence of this T cell receptor (beta chain) was determined in a study of T cells in localized non-small cell lung cancer. General study results and limits: Uninvolved adjacent lung had higher T cell clonality than tumor and all other tissues.

Sequencing was performed with immunoSEQ multiplex PCR; in TCRdb, only in-frame clones are kept and a portion is missing. The sample contains approximately 41,000 clones, 88% of which appear only once. The V gene's germline CDR1 is SGHTA and CDR2 FQGNSA. The V end lost 5 bases, the J end lost 4 bases, and 16 bases lay between the germline ends. The CDR3 contains 15 residues. In the case of this clone: Antigen specificity is unknown.

This chain links TRBV7-2 with TRBJ2-3; D remains unclear. The specimen comprised peripheral blood, sampled before any cancer treatment. The source of this sequence is a female donor of 60 years or more with stage I squamous cell lung carcinoma. CDR3 DNA: TGTGCCAGCAGCCCCAACCCGACGTACGCAGATACGCAGTATTTT. This sequence encodes CASSPNPTYADTQYF. Full variable domain (remainder filled in from reference TRBV7-2 and TRBJ2-3): GAGVSQSPSNKVTEKGKDVELRCDPISGHTALYWYRQSLGQGLEFLIYFQGNSAPDKSGLPSDRFSAERTGGSVSTLTIQRTQQEDSAVYLCASSPNPTYADTQYFGPGTRLTVL.